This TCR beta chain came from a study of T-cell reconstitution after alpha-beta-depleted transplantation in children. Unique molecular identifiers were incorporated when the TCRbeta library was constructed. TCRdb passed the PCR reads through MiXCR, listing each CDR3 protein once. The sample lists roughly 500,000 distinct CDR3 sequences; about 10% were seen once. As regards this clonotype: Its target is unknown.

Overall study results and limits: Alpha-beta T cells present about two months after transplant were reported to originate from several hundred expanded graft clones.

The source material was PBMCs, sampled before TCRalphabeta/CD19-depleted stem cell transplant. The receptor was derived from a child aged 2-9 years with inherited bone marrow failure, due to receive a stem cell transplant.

The chain's CDR3 is CASSTNSAYEQYF. CDR3 DNA sequence: TGTGCCAGTAGTACCAACTCCGCCTACGAGCAGTACTTC. V usage is TRBV19 and J usage is TRBJ2-7; the D is unclear. V lost 4 bases and J lost 2, with 9 bases in between. This CDR3 spans 13 amino acids. Germline V lookup: CDR1 LNHDA, CDR2 SQIVND (reference sequence).